The 5 T cell receptor beta chains below all came from one sample that was sequenced in a study of siplizumab effects on memory and regulatory T cells. Sequencing used immunoSEQ multiplex PCR; TCRdb keeps in-frame clones, though not all of them. The sample has around 58,000 clones; approximately 82% are singletons. Sequencing was performed on memory CD4+ T cells sorted from blood. These TCRs come from a human donor in good health.

V gene TRBV9 combines with J gene TRBJ2-7; TRBD1 matches 8 bases. Germline trimming cut 6 bases from V and 2 bases from J; bases unmatched to any gene: 7. CDR1 and CDR2 from the germline V gene are SGDLS and YYNGEE. This CDR3 has 14 residues. The CDR3 loop is CASTRGTGAYEQYF. Here the CDR3 DNA reads TGTGCCAGCACCCGAGGGACAGGAGCCTACGAGCAGTACTTC.

Comments on this clone: Within the sample, other DNA sequences also encode this same CDR3. The V gene is TRBV18, the J gene TRBJ2-7; D is unresolved. This CDR3 contains 14 residues. Per germline, CDR1 KGHSH and CDR2 LQKENI. V dropped 3 bases and J dropped 0 bases, with 9 bases sitting between them. The CDR3 sequence is CASSPPALSYEQYF. The CDR3 nucleotides read TGTGCCAGCTCACCCCCGGCTCTCTCCTACGAGCAGTACTTC. The full variable domain, with the rest looked up from reference TRBV18 and TRBJ2-7, is NAGVMQNPRHLVRRRGQEARLRCSPMKGHSHVYWYRQLPEEGLKFMVYLQKENIIDESGMPKERFSAEFPKEGPSILRIQQVVRGDSAAYFCASSPPALSYEQYFGPGTRLTVT.

The V call is TRBV29-1, the J call TRBJ2-7; D ambiguous. The CDR3 covers 12 residues. Trimming removed 4 bases from V and 9 bases from J, with 16 bases in between. Germline V gives CDR1 SQVTM, CDR2 ANQGSEA. The chain's CDR3 is CSVGFPDALQYF. Written as DNA, the CDR3 is TGCAGCGTTGGCTTCCCGGACGCCCTGCAGTACTTC.

This rearrangement joins TRBV4-1 to TRBJ2-7; either TRBD1 or TRBD2 may fit D (5 bases each). Trimming removed 2 bases at V and 4 bases at J, with 21 bases between. The CDR3 sequence is 17 residues long. Per germline, CDR1 MGHRA and CDR2 YSYEKL. CDR3 in amino acids: CASSQTKDPGRLYEQYF. The DNA for the CDR3 is TGCGCCAGCAGCCAAACCAAGGATCCGGGACGGTTATACGAGCAGTACTTC.

The chain carries TRBV11-2 and TRBJ1-6; no reliable D call. Germline V gene sequence: CDR1 SGHAT, CDR2 FQNNGV. This CDR3 region has 16 residues. Between the trimmed V and J ends, which lost 1 base and 3 bases, there was a span of 10 bases. This CDR3 reads CASSLGWAGYNSPLHF. The CDR3 DNA reads TGTGCCAGCAGCTTAGGTTGGGCAGGCTATAATTCACCCCTCCACTTT.